This record looks at one TCR beta chain sequence and its context. This clone's antigen is unknown. Base qualities are not recorded, but no much larger clone differs from it by a single base. The sample is drawn from a study of Graves' ophthalmopathy and Graves' hyperthyroidism (dated by TCRdb to 2017 to 2018). With respect to the entire study: Peripheral blood samples were taken at the time of initial diagnosis, before any treatment was given. TCR beta repertoire signatures were used to distinguish Graves' ophthalmopathy from Graves' hyperthyroidism and to predict progression to ophthalmopathy. In total, approximately 140 blood samples were TCR-sequenced: around 42 ophthalmopathy, some 75 hyperthyroidism and some 17 hyperthyroidism-to-ophthalmopathy patients. To explore V-J signatures that separate ophthalmopathy from hyperthyroidism, a discovery set of about a hundred patients was enrolled, consisting of 40 to 45 with ophthalmopathy and fewer than 60 with stable hyperthyroidism. The independent validation cohort included 18 to 20 hyperthyroidism patients plus 17 patients who later progressed from hyperthyroidism to ophthalmopathy. In more than five hyperthyroidism patients, T-cell repertoires of thyroid tissue and blood were compared. Following sample collection, hyperthyroidism patients were given methimazole at a starting dose of 30 mg daily, and ophthalmopathy patients were given high-dose intravenous methylprednisolone. The 95 to 100 discovery patients were randomly divided into training and test sets at a 7:3 ratio.

For repertoire sequencing, the TCR beta CDR3 regions were amplified from RNA transcripts. The first round of RT-PCR was done with HTBI primers and the Qiagen OneStep RT-PCR kit, and was followed by a second round of multiplex PCR, then size selection and purification. Libraries were sequenced paired-end with 100 bp reads on an Illumina HiSeq2000. As for how the authors treated the data: SOAPnuke was used to process the reads, removing any read that contained adapters or uncalled bases, had a mean Phred below 15, or lacked an exact match to the constant primer or identifier. High-quality paired reads were merged with COPE v1.2.5. Each unique nucleotide sequence was treated as a clonotype, and MiTCR v1.1 was used to align the clonotypes to the IMGT TRB V, D and J references. The analysis was limited to V-J combinations with a frequency above 0.0001, which together covered 99.2% of repertoires. For each V-J combination, a TCR clonal expansion and chaos score was defined as the ratio of F50 clonal expansion to chaos observed in the TCRdist matrix. Welch's t-statistics and random forest were used to reduce the features to 13 V-J combinations, which were then used as input to a naive Bayes classifier. Thyroid-blood repertoire similarity was quantified with the Morisita-Horn index. The public reads were run again by TCRdb, first through fastp at Q25 and then through MiXCR, and only productive beta chains were kept. Rows are combined by CDR3 protein, so each entry shows the most common genes and DNA. TCRdb, not the original authors, processed these V and J calls. The sample profile shows some 210,000 distinct CDR3 sequences; around 30% of them were found once. The ten top clones hold about 8.2% of the sample.

What the authors observed across the whole study: Sample size was not statistically predetermined, and group allocation was not concealed from the investigators. In cross-validation, the 13-signature model distinguished ophthalmopathy from stable hyperthyroidism with 85% to 90% sensitivity and approximately 81% specificity, and in the test set the corresponding values were roughly 80% and 76%. Most expanded thyroid clonotypes with a frequency above 0.001 also appeared in blood, which suggests that blood repertoires may reflect the immune response in the thyroid. In validation, the model predicted ophthalmopathy progression with 55% to 71% sensitivity and about 73% specificity; 12 predicted patients were CT-confirmed with GO in a median of about 7.1 months.

Patients with ophthalmopathy had moderately to severely active disease, with a Clinical Activity Score of 3 or more, a NOSPECS grade of 4 or more, and a disease duration of less than 3 months. Patients with other autoimmune diseases, uncontrolled infections, pregnancy or lactation were excluded. Clinical symptoms, serum thyroxine, TRAb, thyroid ultrasound and orbital computed tomography were used for diagnosis. Ficoll-Paque density gradient centrifugation was used to isolate PBMCs from 8.5 to 10 ml of fresh peripheral blood. Trizol reagent was used to extract the total RNA, and its quality was then checked on an Agilent 2100 Bioanalyzer. Cut back by 3 bases and 0 bases, the V and J ends lie 9 bases apart. CDR1 and CDR2, looked up from the germline V gene, are MDHEN and SYDVKM. The CDR3 spans 15 residues, from the cysteine through the phenylalanine. The retained sequence is limited to the CDR3, 45 bases, with the frame set at the first base.

The rearrangement joined TRBV28 to TRBJ1-3; the D gene is perhaps TRBD1, on 6 matching bases. The material sequenced was peripheral blood. This TCR was recovered from a man aged 50 to 60 with Graves' ophthalmopathy. Donor details come from another sample of the same person, matched by shared clones. The DNA sequence is as follows: TGTGCCAGCAGTTTCGGGACAATCTCTGGAAACACCATATATTTT. This sequence encodes CASSFGTISGNTIYF. Beyond the CDR3, the reference TRBV28 and TRBJ1-3 genes provide the residues; the full variable domain reads: DVKVTQSSRYLVKRTGEKVFLECVQDMDHENMFWYRQDPGLGLRLIYFSYDVKMKEKGDIPEGYSVSREKKERFSLILESASTNQTSMYLCASSFGTISGNTIYFGEGSWLTVV.